Listed here is a single TCR beta chain. Antigen unknown. PCR amplification relied on 60 Vbeta primers (plus 13 Jbeta primers). Clones were read by immunoSEQ multiplex PCR, and TCRdb kept only the in-frame ones, dropping some. The data hold tens of thousands of clones, with less than 85% observed a single time. The data are from a study of cytomegalovirus exposure and HLA in healthy donors. V was trimmed by 1 base and J by 5 bases, leaving 6 bases between them. Germline V gene lookup returns CDR1 MNHEY and CDR2 SMNVEV (reference sequence). The CDR3 totals 13 residues. Study outcomes and limitations: Earlier findings revealed that most TCR beta V segments proved productive either about 87% or about 30% of the time. The classifier, whose performance was assessed in both the original and validation cohorts, reportedly diagnosed cytomegalovirus status with high specificity and sensitivity.

Sequencing input: PBMCs. The chain uses TRBV27 and TRBJ1-5; D unclear. The clonotype comes from a man between 18 and 35 years old in good health and CMV-seronegative. The CDR3 region has the DNA TGTGCCAGCAGTTTATTCCCCTATCAGCCCCAGCATTTT. Translation gives CASSLFPYQPQHF.